This passage covers 26 T cell receptor beta chains from one sample sequenced in a study of tissue T cells after allogeneic stem cell transplantation. Some clones are missing from TCRdb's copy, which holds only in-frame ones; the method was immunoSEQ multiplex PCR. The repertoire holds about 3,100 clones, 50% seen once, with around 15% in the top ten. Documented time point: mouse harvest day 14 after allogeneic transplant. The graft held 10^6 splenic CD5+ T cells and 10^7 T-cell-depleted bone marrow cells. The material sequenced was gut tissue. Source of these receptors: a female BALB/c mouse given C57BL/6 T cells with graft-versus-host disease after an allogeneic hematopoietic cell transplant.

As for this clone: The listed genes are named as in mouse. The read terminates 1 residue before the CDR3 end, so the remaining end is supplied by the germline J gene. Other DNA variants within this sample encode the same CDR3. The J gene is TRBJ2-2, the V gene TRBV26, with no clear D. The length of the CDR3 is 12 residues. Deletions cut 3 bases from V and 2 bases from J, with 1 base between. Per germline, CDR1 KGHPV and CDR2 FQNQEV (reference sequence). This chain's CDR3 is CASSLNTGQLYF. CDR3 DNA (partial): TGTGCCAGCAGTCTCAACACCGGGCAGCTCTAC. Looking up the rest from reference TRBV26 and TRBJ2-2 gives the full variable domain: NSKVIQTPRYLVKGQGQKAKMRCIPEKGHPVVFWYQQNKNNEFKFLINFQNQEVLQQIDMTEKRFSAECPSNSPCSLEIQSSEAGDSALYLCASSLNTGQLYFGEGSKLTVL.

Regarding this clone: Gene names follow the mouse nomenclature. The read stops 1 residue short of the end of the CDR3; the missing end is completed from the germline J gene. The rearrangement links TRBV24 to TRBJ2-4; D not certain. Trimming stripped 0 bases from V and 0 bases from J, with 10 bases between. This CDR3 contains 16 residues. Germline V gene data show CDR1 as KGHTA and CDR2 as FRNEEI. This CDR3 reads CASSLYRGMSQNTLYF. The sequenced part of the CDR3 DNA is TGTGCCAGCAGTCTGTATCGAGGGATGAGTCAAAACACCTTGTAC.

About this clone itself: The germline and genes are mouse ones. The DNA read from the CDR3 is TGTGCCAGCAGCACAAATTCTGGAAATACGCTCTAT. Translating gives CASSTNSGNTLY. The whole CDR3 protein is CASSTNSGNTLYF. The chain combines TRBV3 with TRBJ1-3, with D unresolved. Read coverage stops 1 residue before the CDR3 terminus; the germline J gene supplies the remainder. The CDR3 is 13 amino acids. Trimming left V 5 bases short and J 0 bases short, with 5 bases between. CDR1 and CDR2 from the germline V gene are SNHLY and FYNGKV (reference sequence). Supplemented by reference TRBV3 and TRBJ1-3, the full variable domain reads GPKVLQIPSHQIIDMGQMVTLNCDPVSNHLYFYWYKQILGQQMEFLVNFYNGKVMEKSKLFKDQFSVERPDGSYFTLKIQPTALEDSAVYFCASSTNSGNTLYFGEGSRLIVV.

To note about this clone: Germline and genes: mouse. Read sequence stops 1 residue before the CDR3 end, and the germline J gene provides the missing end. J is TRBJ2-5 and V is TRBV26, with D uncertain. V was cut by 4 bases and J by 2 bases, with 7 bases left in between. The CDR3 length is 13 residues. CDR1 is KGHPV, CDR2 FQNQEV, per germline (reference sequence). The CDR3 bases that were read are TGTGCCAGCAGTCGGGCGGGCCAAGACACCCAGTAC. Translating gives CASSRAGQDTQY. The whole CDR3 protein reads CASSRAGQDTQYF.

Turning to this clone: The genes are named according to mouse. The CDR3 goes on 1 residue after the read ends, and that part is filled in from the germline J gene. The rearrangement joins TRBV26 to TRBJ2-3; D remains unclear. The CDR3 totals 13 residues. V dropped 2 bases and J dropped 1 base, with 4 bases sitting between them. Germline-derived CDR1 and CDR2 are KGHPV and FQNQEV (reference sequence). This CDR3 is CASSLRGAETLYF. The CDR3 bases that were read are TGTGCCAGCAGTCTGAGGGGTGCAGAAACGCTGTAT.

Turning to this clone: Gene and germline names: mouse. The CDR3 end falls 1 residue outside the read, so it is completed with the germline J gene. The rearrangement links TRBV26 to TRBJ2-7; 9 bases are shared with TRBD1. Germline CDR1 KGHPV, CDR2 FQNQEV (reference sequence). After removal of 2 bases from V and 0 bases from J, the junction contained 2 bases not matched to a gene. The CDR3 is made up of 15 amino acids. This CDR3 reads CASSLKTGGSYEQYF. The sequenced CDR3 bases are TGTGCCAGCAGTCTGAAGACAGGGGGCTCCTATGAACAGTAC.

Regarding this clone: All gene names here are mouse names. The sequenced fragment ends 1 residue before the CDR3 boundary, so the rest is inferred from the germline J gene. The rearrangement links TRBV26 to TRBJ2-5; 7 bases match TRBD2. CDR3 length equals 13 residues. CDR1 and CDR2 from the germline V gene are KGHPV and FQNQEV (reference sequence). V lost 4 bases, J lost 3 bases, and 1 base stayed unmatched. CDR3 in amino acids: CASSPGGQDTQYF. The CDR3 DNA, read in part, is TGTGCCAGCAGTCCGGGGGGGCAAGACACCCAGTAC.

This clone has more than one count but fewer than ten. The germline and genes are mouse ones. The read terminates 1 residue before the CDR3 end, so the remaining end is supplied by the germline J gene. The chain links TRBV23 to TRBJ1-1; the table names TRBD1, a call not compared with the DNA. Germline loops: CDR1 KGHTA, CDR2 FQNQQP. The CDR3 covers 13 residues. CDR3 DNA, as far as it was read: TGCTCCAGCAGCCAGGGGGCAGGCACAGAAGTCTTC. It yields the protein CSSSQGAGTEVF. In full, the CDR3 is CSSSQGAGTEVFF.

To note about this clone: The germline and genes are mouse ones. The read gets to within 1 residue of the CDR3 end, and the germline J gene fills in the rest. The chain links TRBV29 to TRBJ2-2; no firm D call. The V gene's germline CDR1 is MSHET and CDR2 SYDVDS. The CDR3 length is 12 residues. V was cut by 4 bases and J by 4 bases, with 4 bases left in between. CDR3 bases read: TGTGCTAGCAGTTCCCGCACCGGGCAGCTCTAC. It yields the protein CASSSRTGQLY. The whole CDR3 protein is CASSSRTGQLYF.

This clone was counted only a few times. The gene names here belong to mouse. The CDR3 end is not reached by the read, which stops 1 residue before it; the germline J gene fills it in. The chain is built from TRBV26 and TRBJ2-3; a possible D gene is TRBD2 (6 bases). The CDR3 sequence is 13 residues long. Germline-derived CDR1 and CDR2 are KGHPV and FQNQEV (reference sequence). V shed 4 bases and J shed 4 bases, with 9 bases lying between them. This CDR3 reads CASSPTGSETLYF. The part of the CDR3 DNA that was read is TGTGCCAGCAGTCCTACTGGGTCAGAAACGCTGTAT.

Comment on this clone: Gene names are the mouse ones. The missing CDR3 end, 1 residue past where the read stops, is filled in from the germline J gene. The chain carries TRBV26 and TRBJ2-5; 8 bases are shared with TRBD1. V lost 3 bases, J lost 9 bases, and 5 bases stayed unmatched. Germline V gives CDR1 KGHPV, CDR2 FQNQEV (reference sequence). The CDR3 is 13 amino acids. Partial CDR3 DNA: TGTGCCAGCAGTCTCCAGGGGGCCGGGACCCAGTAC. Translation: CASSLQGAGTQY. The CDR3 in full is CASSLQGAGTQYF. Looking up the rest from reference TRBV26 and TRBJ2-5 gives the full variable domain: NSKVIQTPRYLVKGQGQKAKMRCIPEKGHPVVFWYQQNKNNEFKFLINFQNQEVLQQIDMTEKRFSAECPSNSPCSLEIQSSEAGDSALYLCASSLQGAGTQYFGPGTRLLVL.

This clone ranks as medium-sized (0.01 to 0.1%). Germline and genes here are mouse. The read is 1 residue too short to cover the CDR3 end, so that end is filled in from the germline J gene. This chain uses TRBV15 with TRBJ2-4; D unclear. The CDR3 covers 12 residues. The V end lost 1 base, the J end lost 4 bases, and 3 bases lay between the germline ends. CDR1 and CDR2 (germline): SGHND, FRSKSL. The sequenced CDR3 bases are TGTGCCAGCAGTTTAGACAAAAACACCTTGTAC. It encodes CASSLDKNTLY. The full CDR3 sequence reads CASSLDKNTLYF.

Of note for this clone: All gene names here are mouse names. The read comes to an end 1 residue before the CDR3 does, leaving the germline J gene to fill in the end. V and J are TRBV16 and TRBJ2-2; TRBD1 might be the D (6 bases). The CDR3 sequence is 14 residues long. Trimming left V 2 bases short and J 7 bases short, with 11 bases between. CDR1 SGHSA and CDR2 FRNQAP come from the germline V gene. Incomplete CDR3 DNA: TGTGCAAGCAGCTTACAGGGGAGGGACGGGCAGCTCTAC. It translates to CASSLQGRDGQLY. The CDR3 as a whole reads CASSLQGRDGQLYF. Drawing the rest from reference TRBV16 and TRBJ2-2, the complete variable domain is NAGVIQTPRHKVTGKGQEATLWCEPISGHSAVFWYRQTIVQGLEFLTYFRNQAPIDDSGMPKERFSAQMPNQSHSTLKIQSTQPQDSAVYLCASSLQGRDGQLYFGEGSKLTVL.

As to this clone: Genes here carry mouse names. The read falls 1 residue short of the CDR3 end, and the missing part is taken from the germline J gene. Other DNA sequences within the sample encode an identical CDR3. The chain uses TRBV13-2 and TRBJ2-5; possibly TRBD1 or TRBD2 for D (5 bases each). The CDR3 sequence is 14 residues long. Germline V gene data show CDR1 as NNHNN and CDR2 as SYGAGS (reference sequence). V was pared by 1 base and J by 0 bases, with 6 bases between. The sequenced part of the CDR3 DNA is TGTGCCAGCGGTGATCGGGGGAACCAAGACACCCAGTAC. Translated: CASGDRGNQDTQY. The whole CDR3 sequence reads CASGDRGNQDTQYF.

Only a few counts were recorded for this clone. Gene names follow the mouse nomenclature. The read gets to within 1 residue of the CDR3 end, and the germline J gene fills in the rest. This chain uses TRBV5 with TRBJ2-7, with D possibly being TRBD1 (6 bases). The V end lost 0 bases, the J end lost 4 bases, and 7 bases lay between the germline ends. The CDR3 covers 13 residues. Germline V lookup: CDR1 LGHNA, CDR2 YNLKQL (reference sequence). The CDR3 DNA, read in part, is TGTGCCAGCAGCCAAGATAGGGGGTATGAACAGTAC. It codes for CASSQDRGYEQY. The CDR3 in full is CASSQDRGYEQYF.

Regarding this clone: All gene names here are mouse names. The read halts 1 residue ahead of the CDR3 end, with the missing end drawn from the germline J gene. The chain joins TRBV26 to TRBJ1-1; 9 bases map to TRBD1. Germline loops: CDR1 KGHPV, CDR2 FQNQEV (reference sequence). With 3 bases clipped from V and 0 bases from J, the junction kept 5 bases outside the gene matches. The CDR3 loop spans 16 amino acids. CDR3 protein: CASSLLTGGTNTEVFF. The part of the CDR3 DNA that was read is TGTGCCAGCAGTCTCTTGACAGGGGGGACAAACACAGAAGTCTTC.

With respect to this clone: Gene names and germline refer to mouse. From the germline J gene comes the end of the CDR3, since the read stops 1 residue before it. V gene TRBV26 combines with J gene TRBJ1-6; TRBD1 aligns across 7 bases. TRBJ1-6 is identified as an open reading frame with a role that is uncertain. There are 15 residues in the CDR3. The V gene's germline CDR1 is KGHPV and CDR2 FQNQEV (reference sequence). J gave up 0 bases and V 5 bases, and 1 base lay outside the gene matches. CDR3: CASSGTDSYNSPLYF. CDR3 bases read: TGTGCCAGCAGTGGGACAGATTCCTATAATTCGCCCCTCTAC.

A note on this clone: All gene names here are mouse names. The CDR3 end is not reached by the read, which stops 1 residue before it; the germline J gene fills it in. V and J are TRBV16 and TRBJ2-4, with D possibly being TRBD1 (5 bases). V lost 3 bases and J lost 0, with 7 bases in between. This CDR3 comprises 14 residues. Germline V gives CDR1 SGHSA, CDR2 FRNQAP. The covered CDR3 bases are TGTGCAAGCAGCTTCAGGGCTAGTCAAAACACCTTGTAC. The encoded protein is CASSFRASQNTLY. The entire CDR3 protein is CASSFRASQNTLYF.

Concerning this clone itself: The germline and genes are mouse ones. The sequenced fragment ends 1 residue before the CDR3 boundary, so the rest is inferred from the germline J gene. The chain has TRBV26 and TRBJ1-4, with D possibly TRBD1 on 5 matching bases. Trimming removed 4 bases from V and 6 bases from J, with 9 bases in between. CDR1 is KGHPV, CDR2 FQNQEV, per germline (reference sequence). This CDR3 has 13 amino acids. Partial CDR3 DNA: TGTGCCAGCAGTCCCTCGACAGACGAAAGATTATTT. Amino acids: CASSPSTDERLF. The full CDR3 is CASSPSTDERLFF.

This clone is labeled large. Each gene name is a mouse one. The read terminates 1 residue ahead of where the CDR3 ends, so the germline J gene completes it. The rearrangement joins TRBV16 to TRBJ2-7; perhaps D is TRBD1 or TRBD2 (5 bases each). V lost 4 bases and J 7 bases, leaving 11 bases between the germline ends. The germline CDR1 and CDR2 sequences are SGHSA and FRNQAP. CDR3 length: 12 residues. The sequenced CDR3 bases are TGTGCAAGCAGCTCCGGGACGGGGGAACAGTAC. Its translation is CASSSGTGEQY. The entire CDR3 sequence reads CASSSGTGEQYF.

Of note for this clone: The gene symbols are mouse symbols. The sequenced fragment ends 1 residue before the CDR3 boundary, so the rest is inferred from the germline J gene. V usage is TRBV31 and J usage is TRBJ1-1; D is undetermined. V was trimmed by 1 base and J by 0 bases, leaving 6 bases between them. CDR1 is GKSSPN, CDR2 SITVG, per germline. The CDR3 length is 13 residues. CDR3: CAWSPQTNTEVFF. The sequenced part of the CDR3 DNA is TGTGCCTGGAGTCCGCAGACAAACACAGAAGTCTTC.

Worth noting for this clone: The genes and germline here are from mouse. From the germline J gene comes the end of the CDR3, since the read stops 1 residue before it. The rearrangement uses TRBV13-1 and TRBJ2-1; TRBD1 might be the D (6 bases). This CDR3 region has 15 residues. V lost 0 bases and J lost 3, with 10 bases in between. Looked up from germline, CDR1 is NSHNY and CDR2 is SYGAGN. Partial CDR3 DNA: TGTGCCAGCAGTGATGCTCGGACAGCCTATGCTGAGCAGTTC. Translating gives CASSDARTAYAEQF. The whole CDR3 sequence is CASSDARTAYAEQFF.

A remark on this clone: Mouse gene names apply. The read is 1 residue too short to cover the CDR3 end, so that end is filled in from the germline J gene. V is TRBV26 and J is TRBJ2-5; TRBD1 might be the D (7 bases). V lost 5 bases and J lost 6, with 12 bases in between. There are 13 residues in the CDR3. Germline V gives CDR1 KGHPV, CDR2 FQNQEV (reference sequence). The CDR3 reads CASSVGGRDTQYF. The DNA read from the CDR3 is TGTGCCAGCAGTGTAGGGGGCCGGGACACCCAGTAC. The full variable domain, with the rest looked up from reference TRBV26 and TRBJ2-5, is NSKVIQTPRYLVKGQGQKAKMRCIPEKGHPVVFWYQQNKNNEFKFLINFQNQEVLQQIDMTEKRFSAECPSNSPCSLEIQSSEAGDSALYLCASSVGGRDTQYFGPGTRLLVL.

As concerns this clone: Germline and genes here are mouse. The CDR3 end falls 1 residue outside the read, so it is completed with the germline J gene. This sequence joins TRBV23 and TRBJ2-7; the table gives TRBD2 as D, unverified against the DNA. The CDR3 totals 15 residues. The germline CDR1 and CDR2 sequences are KGHTA and FQNQQP. The CDR3 DNA, read in part, is TGCTCCAGCAGTCAGAACTGGGGGAGCTCCTATGAACAGTAC. Translation gives CSSSQNWGSSYEQY. The complete CDR3 reads CSSSQNWGSSYEQYF.

About this clone itself: Any gene name here is a mouse gene name. The DNA ends 1 residue before the CDR3 does, and the rest of the CDR3 is filled in from the germline J gene. V gene TRBV12-1 combines with J gene TRBJ2-1; D may be TRBD2 (7 bases). The CDR3 spans 13 residues. V lost 1 base, J lost 6 bases, and 9 bases lay in between. Germline V gene lookup returns CDR1 SGHSN and CDR2 HYEKVE. CDR3 amino acids: CASSLGGLAEQFF. The CDR3 bases that were read are TGTGCCAGCTCTCTTGGGGGGCTTGCTGAGCAGTTC.

Remarks on this clone: Genes and germline come from the mouse. The read halts 1 residue ahead of the CDR3 end, with the missing end drawn from the germline J gene. The chain combines TRBV26 with TRBJ1-4; TRBD1 aligns across 7 bases. Trimming removed 2 bases from V and 1 base from J; junction bases left unmatched: 1. There are 15 residues in the CDR3. Germline CDR1 is KGHPV and CDR2 is FQNQEV (reference sequence). CDR3 sequence: CASSLNRGSNERLFF. CDR3 DNA (partial): TGTGCCAGCAGTCTGAACAGGGGTTCCAACGAAAGATTATTT.